The sequence of this T cell receptor beta chain was determined in a study of cytomegalovirus exposure and HLA in healthy donors. Primers: 60 Vbeta forward and 13 Jbeta reverse. Produced via immunoSEQ multiplex PCR; TCRdb's table is partial and in-frame only. The table has about 160,000 clones, around 80% seen once. The V gene end was trimmed by 7 bases and the J gene end by 3 bases; junction bases not matched to a gene: 9. The CDR3 spans 15 residues. Germline CDR1 reads LNHDA; CDR2 reads SQIVND (reference sequence). The source is a man aged 18 to 35 in good health and CMV-seronegative. This chain uses TRBV19 with TRBJ1-3; 7 nucleotides agree with TRBD1. Sample: PBMCs. The CDR3 sequence is CASTEPTGDGNTIYF. CDR3 DNA: TGTGCCAGTACTGAACCCACAGGGGATGGAAACACCATATATTTT.